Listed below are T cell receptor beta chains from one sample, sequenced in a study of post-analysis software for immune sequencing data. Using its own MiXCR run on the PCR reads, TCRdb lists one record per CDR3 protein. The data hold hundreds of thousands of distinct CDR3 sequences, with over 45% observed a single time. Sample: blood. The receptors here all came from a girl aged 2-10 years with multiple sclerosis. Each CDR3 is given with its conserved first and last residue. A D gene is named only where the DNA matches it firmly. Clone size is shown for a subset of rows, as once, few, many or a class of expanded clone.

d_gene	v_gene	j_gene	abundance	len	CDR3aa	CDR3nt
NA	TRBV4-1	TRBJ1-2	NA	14	CASSQAVKGYGYTF	TGCGCCAGCAGCCAAGCGGTGAAGGGATATGGCTACACCTTC
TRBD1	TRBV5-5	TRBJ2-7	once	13	CASSLGQGDEQYF	TGTGCCAGCAGCTTGGGACAGGGGGACGAGCAGTACTTC
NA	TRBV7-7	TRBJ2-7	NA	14	CASSFGGPPYEQYF	TGTGCTAGCAGCTTTGGGGGGCCACCCTACGAGCAGTACTTC
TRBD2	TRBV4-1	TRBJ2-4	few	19	CASSQAGTSGTRAENIQYF	TGCGCCAGCAGCCAAGCTGGAACTAGCGGGACGAGGGCCGAAAACATTCAGTACTTC
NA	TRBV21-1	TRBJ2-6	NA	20	CASSKDKRGPQSSGANVLTF	TGTGCCAGCAGCAAAGACAAGCGGGGGCCACAATCCTCTGGGGCCAACGTCCTGACTTTC
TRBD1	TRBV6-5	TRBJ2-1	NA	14	CASSTGGASNEQFF	TGTGCCAGCTCAACAGGGGGCGCTTCCAATGAGCAGTTCTTC
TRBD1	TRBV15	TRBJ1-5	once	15	CATSRDRPGGQPQHF	TGTGCCACCAGCAGAGATAGGCCAGGGGGTCAGCCCCAGCATTTT
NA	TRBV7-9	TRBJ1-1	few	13	CASSLYMNTEAFF	TGTGCCAGCAGCTTATATATGAACACTGAAGCTTTCTTT
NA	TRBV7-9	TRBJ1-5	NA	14	CASSLSQGGQPQHF	TGTGCCAGCAGCTTATCCCAGGGAGGTCAGCCCCAGCATTTT
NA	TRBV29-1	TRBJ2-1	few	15	CSVEASKTSYNEQFF	TGCAGCGTTGAGGCATCTAAAACCTCCTACAATGAGCAGTTCTTC
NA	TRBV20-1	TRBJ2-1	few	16	CSARDAPMVARREQFF	TGCAGTGCTAGAGATGCACCGATGGTAGCGAGGCGGGAGCAGTTCTTC
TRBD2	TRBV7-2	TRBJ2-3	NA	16	CASSLVGGGPADTQYF	TGTGCCAGCAGCTTAGTTGGGGGAGGGCCGGCAGATACGCAGTATTTT
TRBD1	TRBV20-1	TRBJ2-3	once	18	CSPKGPNRGAWGEDTQYF	TGCAGTCCTAAGGGCCCAAACAGGGGGGCATGGGGGGAAGATACGCAGTATTTT
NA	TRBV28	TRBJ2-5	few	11	CASSPQNEQYF	TGTGCCAGCAGCCCCCAAAATGAGCAGTACTTC
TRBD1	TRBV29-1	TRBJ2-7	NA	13	CSVDWTGSGEQYF	TGCAGCGTCGACTGGACAGGATCGGGGGAGCAGTACTTC
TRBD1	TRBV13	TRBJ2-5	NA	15	CASSSGQGFIETQYF	TGTGCCAGCAGCTCCGGACAGGGTTTTATAGAGACCCAGTACTTC
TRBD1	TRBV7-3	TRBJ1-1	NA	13	CASSWDRGYEAFF	TGTGCCAGCAGCTGGGACAGGGGGTATGAAGCTTTCTTT
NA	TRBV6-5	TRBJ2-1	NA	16	CASSYSPHFSYNEQFF	TGTGCCAGCAGTTACTCGCCCCATTTTTCCTACAATGAGCAGTTCTTC
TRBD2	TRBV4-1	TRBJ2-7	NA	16	CASSQEASGRKVEQYF	TGCGCCAGCAGCCAAGAGGCTAGCGGGAGGAAGGTCGAGCAGTACTTC
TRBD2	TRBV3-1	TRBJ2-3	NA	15	CASSLPGTSEDTQYF	TGTGCCAGCAGCCTACCCGGGACTAGCGAGGATACGCAGTATTTT
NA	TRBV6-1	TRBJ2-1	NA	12	CASSDILNEQFF	TGTGCCAGCAGTGACATATTAAATGAGCAGTTCTTC
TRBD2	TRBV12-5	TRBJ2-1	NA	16	CASGSPLAGDYNEQFF	TGTGCTAGTGGTTCCCCCCTAGCGGGGGATTACAATGAGCAGTTCTTC
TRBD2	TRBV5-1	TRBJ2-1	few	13	CASSPGTSPEQFF	TGCGCCAGCAGCCCGGGGACTAGTCCTGAGCAGTTCTTC
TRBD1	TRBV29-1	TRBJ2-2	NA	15	CSAGPRDRIAGELFF	TGCAGCGCCGGACCCCGGGACAGGATCGCCGGGGAGCTGTTTTTT
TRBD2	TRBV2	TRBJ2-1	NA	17	CAISGTSGRAGYNEQFF	TGTGCCATCTCCGGGACTAGCGGGAGGGCCGGATACAATGAGCAGTTCTTC
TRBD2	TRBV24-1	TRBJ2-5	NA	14	CATTPGSGVETQYF	TGTGCCACCACGCCTGGGAGCGGGGTAGAGACCCAGTACTTC
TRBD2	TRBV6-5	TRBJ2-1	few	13	CASTAGVYNEQFF	TGTGCCAGCACGGCGGGGGTATACAATGAGCAGTTCTTC
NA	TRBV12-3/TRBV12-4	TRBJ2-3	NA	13	CASSLGMTDTQYF	TGTGCCAGCAGTTTAGGGATGACAGATACGCAGTATTTT
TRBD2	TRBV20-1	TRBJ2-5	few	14	CSARKVAGGETQYF	TGCAGTGCTAGGAAGGTAGCGGGAGGGGAGACCCAGTACTTC
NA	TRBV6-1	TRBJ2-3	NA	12	CASSELGHAQYF	TGTGCCAGCAGTGAACTTGGCCATGCGCAGTATTTT
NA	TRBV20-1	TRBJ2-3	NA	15	CSARTPGAITDTQYF	TGCAGTGCTAGAACCCCCGGGGCTATAACAGATACGCAGTATTTT
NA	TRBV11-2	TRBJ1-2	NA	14	CASSRDGQFYGYTF	TGTGCCAGCAGCAGAGACGGACAGTTCTATGGCTACACCTTC
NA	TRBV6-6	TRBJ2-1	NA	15	CASSYSLEGHNEQFF	TGTGCCAGCAGTTACTCCCTGGAGGGTCACAATGAGCAGTTCTTC
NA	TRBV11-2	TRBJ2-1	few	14	CASSLDAGRGEQFF	TGTGCCAGCAGCTTAGATGCCGGTCGTGGGGAGCAGTTCTTC
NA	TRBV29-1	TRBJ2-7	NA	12	CSAAITGYEQYF	TGCAGCGCCGCCATTACAGGGTACGAGCAGTACTTC
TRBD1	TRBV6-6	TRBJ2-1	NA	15	CASRRDRASYNEQFF	TGTGCCAGCAGACGGGACAGGGCCTCCTACAATGAGCAGTTCTTC
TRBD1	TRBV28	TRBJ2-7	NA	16	CASSLRGQGLTYEQYF	TGTGCCAGCAGTTTAAGGGGACAGGGGTTAACCTACGAGCAGTACTTC
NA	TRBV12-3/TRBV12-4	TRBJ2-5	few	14	CASTADPKGETQYF	TGTGCCAGCACCGCCGACCCCAAGGGCGAGACCCAGTACTTC
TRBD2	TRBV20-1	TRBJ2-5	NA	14	CSARMGLAGETQYF	TGCAGTGCTAGGATGGGACTAGCAGGCGAGACCCAGTACTTC
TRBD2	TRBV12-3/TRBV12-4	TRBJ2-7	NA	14	CASSSGTSAYEQYF	TGTGCCAGCAGTTCAGGGACTAGCGCCTACGAGCAGTACTTC
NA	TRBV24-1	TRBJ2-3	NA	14	CATSRGRAPDTQYF	TGTGCCACCTCCCGAGGAAGGGCGCCAGATACGCAGTATTTT
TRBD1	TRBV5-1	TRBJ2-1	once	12	CASLDRANGQFF	TGCGCCAGTTTAGACAGGGCCAATGGGCAGTTCTTC
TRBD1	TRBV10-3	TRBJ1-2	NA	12	CAISADRDGYTF	TGTGCCATCAGTGCGGACAGGGATGGCTACACCTTC
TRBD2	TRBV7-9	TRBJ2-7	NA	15	CASSSSGIPTYEQYF	TGTGCCAGCAGCTCAAGCGGGATCCCCACCTACGAGCAGTACTTC
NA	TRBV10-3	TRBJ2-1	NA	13	CAISEPQKDEQFF	TGTGCCATCAGCGAGCCCCAGAAGGATGAGCAGTTCTTC
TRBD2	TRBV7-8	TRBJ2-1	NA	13	CASSYGLGSEQFF	TGTGCCAGCAGTTATGGACTAGGAAGCGAGCAGTTCTTC
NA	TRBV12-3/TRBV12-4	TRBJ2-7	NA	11	CASSRRYEQYF	TGTGCCAGCAGCAGAAGATACGAGCAGTACTTC
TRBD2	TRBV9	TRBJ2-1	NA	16	CASSETGLAGGDEQFF	TGTGCCAGCAGCGAGACGGGACTAGCGGGAGGGGATGAGCAGTTCTTC
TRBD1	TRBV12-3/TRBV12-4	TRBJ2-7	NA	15	CASSRRQGAGEEQYF	TGTGCCAGCAGCAGACGACAGGGGGCAGGCGAAGAGCAGTACTTC
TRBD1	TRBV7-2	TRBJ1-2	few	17	CASSLVEGAPGTYGYTF	TGTGCCAGCAGCTTAGTGGAGGGGGCGCCTGGCACCTATGGCTACACCTTC
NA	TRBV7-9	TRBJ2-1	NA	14	CASSRTTSDNEQFF	TGTGCCAGCAGCCGGACTACTTCTGACAATGAGCAGTTCTTC
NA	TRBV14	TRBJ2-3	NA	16	CASSQDGGGSTDTQYF	TGTGCCAGCAGCCAAGATGGAGGCGGAAGCACAGATACGCAGTATTTT
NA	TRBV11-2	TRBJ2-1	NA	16	CASSQGTGPPTNEQFF	TGTGCCAGCAGCCAAGGAACGGGACCACCGACCAATGAGCAGTTCTTC
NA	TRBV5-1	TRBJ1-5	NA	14	CASSLDRRGQPQHF	TGCGCCAGCAGCTTGGACCGGCGGGGGCAGCCCCAGCATTTT
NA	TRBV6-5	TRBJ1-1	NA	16	CASSYITEQLNTEAFF	TGTGCCAGCAGTTACATAACAGAACAACTGAACACTGAAGCTTTCTTT
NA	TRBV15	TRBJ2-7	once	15	CATSSVGGRPHEQYF	TGTGCCACCAGCTCCGTCGGGGGGCGCCCGCACGAGCAGTACTTC
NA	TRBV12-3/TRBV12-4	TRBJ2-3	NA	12	CASSTRADTQYF	TGTGCCAGCAGTACAAGGGCAGATACGCAGTATTTT
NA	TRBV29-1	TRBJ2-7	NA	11	CSVVGAYEQYF	TGCAGCGTTGTGGGTGCCTACGAGCAGTACTTC
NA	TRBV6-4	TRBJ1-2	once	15	CASSDSTAGRYGYTF	TGTGCCAGCAGTGACTCGACGGCAGGGCGGTATGGCTACACCTTC
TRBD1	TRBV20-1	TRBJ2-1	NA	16	CSARGSDRGWYDEQFF	TGCAGTGCTAGGGGTTCGGACAGGGGATGGTACGATGAGCAGTTCTTC